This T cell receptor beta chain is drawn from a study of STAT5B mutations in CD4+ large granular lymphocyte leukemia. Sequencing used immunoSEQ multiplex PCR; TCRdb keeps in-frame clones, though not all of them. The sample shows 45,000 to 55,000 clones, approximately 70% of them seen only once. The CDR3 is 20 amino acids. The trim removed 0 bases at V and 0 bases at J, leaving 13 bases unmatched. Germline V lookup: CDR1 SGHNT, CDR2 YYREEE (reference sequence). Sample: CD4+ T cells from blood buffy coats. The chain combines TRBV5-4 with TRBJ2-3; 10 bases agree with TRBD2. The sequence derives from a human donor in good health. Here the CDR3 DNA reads TGTGCCAGCAGCTTGGTGTTAGCGGGGGGCTTACCTTCTAGCACAGATACGCAGTATTTT. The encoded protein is CASSLVLAGGLPSSTDTQYF.